This T cell receptor beta chain was recorded in a study of T cell repertoires in cytomegalovirus infection. Background on the study: HLA-C-restricted CMV epitopes, recently identified, and well-studied HLA-B-restricted ones were used by the study. The public TCR beta signatures pointed to both CMV infection and matching HLA type. The study, taken as a whole, reports: Dominant in the ex vivo response were TCR beta clonotypes restricted by HLA-C and specific for CMV. Summed frequency of shared TCR beta families picked out CMV carriers who also had the relevant HLA.

Only a few counts were recorded for this clonotype. The target antigen is unknown. A single record per CDR3 protein comes from TCRdb applying MiXCR to the reads. The repertoire holds a few hundred thousand distinct CDR3 sequences, with about 35% as singletons. CDR3 size: 20 residues. V lost 4 bases, J lost 1 base, and 15 bases stayed unmatched. Germline CDR1 and CDR2: MNHNS and SASEGT. This sequence was found in a human donor in good health (CMV status not recorded). Some clones in this sample may be carry-over from other donors' samples. The chain couples TRBV6-1 to TRBJ2-6, with 8 bases fitting TRBD1. The specimen was cultured PBMCs, collected from culture after CMV antigen stimulation. CDR3 DNA sequence: TGTGCCAGCAGTGCGTGGACAGGGCGCCCTTCTATTTCTGGGGCCAACGTCCTGACTTTC. This codes for CASSAWTGRPSISGANVLTF.